The entry that follows covers one T cell receptor (beta chain) sequence. No antigen is known for it. The CDR3 consists of 16 residues. CDR1 is SGHTA, CDR2 FQGTGA, per germline. With V trimmed by 2 bases and J by 6 bases, 8 bases remained unmatched. The sample is drawn from a study of cytomegalovirus exposure and HLA in healthy donors. Study outcomes and limitations: More clonal expansion characterized HLA-associated TCR beta chains than equally common others in a later analysis.

The donors, nominally healthy at sampling, likely had unrecorded immune exposures. The PCR was carried out with 60 Vbeta primers and 13 Jbeta primers. Data came from immunoSEQ multiplex PCR; TCRdb stores just in-frame clones and leaves some out. The profile shows 170,000 or so clones, 77% of them singletons. This clonotype originated in a woman in her 30s in good health and CMV-seronegative. The chain uses TRBV7-3 and TRBJ2-1, with TRBD2 matching 9 bases. Sequencing input: PBMCs. This CDR3 is CASSLVGGGASNEQFF. The CDR3 DNA sequence: TGTGCCAGCAGCTTAGTTGGCGGGGGGGCCTCCAATGAGCAGTTCTTC. Complete variable domain (other parts from reference TRBV7-3 and TRBJ2-1): GAGVSQTPSNKVTEKGKYVELRCDPISGHTALYWYRQSLGQGPEFLIYFQGTGAADDSGLPNDRFFAVRPEGSVSTLKIQRTERGDSAVYLCASSLVGGGASNEQFFGPGTRLTVL.